These T cell receptor beta chains were read from a single sample in a study of Ad26.COV2.S vaccination and SARS-CoV-2 variants. Produced via immunoSEQ multiplex PCR; TCRdb's table is partial and in-frame only. Seen here are 300,000 to 350,000 clones, about 86% observed once, and the top ten hold 1.9%. Source: peripheral blood, taken in a trial of Ad26.COV2.S vaccine versus placebo. These TCRs come from a person between 18 and 65 years old who received the Ad26.COV2.S COVID-19 vaccine or a placebo. Each CDR3 is given with its conserved first and last residue. The order of the fields is V gene, D gene, J gene, clone size, CDR3 protein, CDR3 DNA. The D gene is left open where the match is weak. Clone size, where shown, is once, few, many, or a class for clones that have expanded.

v_call: TRBV25-1; d_call: TRBD1; j_call: TRBJ2-7; clone_size: -; cdr3_aa: CASSSPRDRAYEQYF; cdr3_nt: TGTGCCAGCAGCAGCCCCCGGGACAGGGCTTACGAGCAGTACTTC
v_call: TRBV5-1; d_call: TRBD2; j_call: TRBJ2-3; clone_size: -; cdr3_aa: CASSLLASLAGGTDTQYF; cdr3_nt: TGCGCCAGCAGCTTGCTAGCCAGCCTAGCGGGGGGCACAGATACGCAGTATTTT
v_call: TRBV19; d_call: TRBD1; j_call: TRBJ1-1; clone_size: -; cdr3_aa: CASTLDRSNTEAFF; cdr3_nt: TGTGCCAGTACCCTGGACAGGTCGAACACTGAAGCTTTCTTT
v_call: TRBV6-5; d_call: -; j_call: TRBJ2-7; clone_size: -; cdr3_aa: CASSFSELGAEQYF; cdr3_nt: TGTGCCAGCAGTTTCTCGGAGCTTGGGGCCGAGCAGTACTTC
v_call: TRBV7-3; d_call: TRBD1; j_call: TRBJ1-1; clone_size: -; cdr3_aa: CASSPQGRETEAFF; cdr3_nt: TGTGCCAGCAGCCCACAGGGGAGAGAGACTGAAGCTTTCTTT
v_call: TRBV30; d_call: -; j_call: TRBJ1-2; clone_size: few; cdr3_aa: CAWSAQPRGYTF; cdr3_nt: TGTGCCTGGAGTGCCCAGCCCAGGGGCTACACCTTC
v_call: TRBV5-1; d_call: -; j_call: TRBJ1-2; clone_size: -; cdr3_aa: CASSPPPGVNYGYTF; cdr3_nt: TGCGCCAGCAGCCCACCCCCAGGGGTTAACTATGGCTACACCTTC
v_call: TRBV7-9; d_call: TRBD2; j_call: TRBJ2-3; clone_size: -; cdr3_aa: CASSLGLAGSADTQYF; cdr3_nt: TGTGCCAGCAGCTTAGGCCTAGCGGGGAGCGCAGATACGCAGTATTTT
v_call: TRBV14; d_call: -; j_call: TRBJ1-6; clone_size: -; cdr3_aa: CASSQEIGVMGNHSPLHF; cdr3_nt: TGTGCCAGCAGCCAAGAAATAGGGGTCATGGGCAACCATTCACCCCTCCACTTT
v_call: TRBV30; d_call: -; j_call: TRBJ1-3; clone_size: few; cdr3_aa: CAWSPQRGNTIYF; cdr3_nt: TGTGCCTGGAGCCCCCAGAGGGGAAACACCATATATTTT
v_call: TRBV30; d_call: -; j_call: TRBJ1-2; clone_size: -; cdr3_aa: CAWSVRGTVYPNYGYTF; cdr3_nt: TGTGCCTGGAGTGTACGTGGGACCGTCTACCCTAACTATGGCTACACCTTC
v_call: TRBV18; d_call: -; j_call: TRBJ1-2; clone_size: -; cdr3_aa: CASSPDELGYTF; cdr3_nt: TGTGCCAGCTCACCGGACGAGCTTGGCTACACCTTC
v_call: TRBV7-9; d_call: -; j_call: TRBJ1-1; clone_size: -; cdr3_aa: CASRPGPDGLWNTEAFF; cdr3_nt: TGTGCCAGTCGCCCGGGACCGGACGGACTATGGAACACTGAAGCTTTCTTT
v_call: TRBV7-2; d_call: TRBD2; j_call: TRBJ2-7; clone_size: -; cdr3_aa: CASSLGRSLAGGYEQYF; cdr3_nt: TGTGCCAGCAGCTTAGGCCGGTCGTTAGCGGGGGGATACGAGCAGTACTTC
v_call: TRBV24-1; d_call: -; j_call: TRBJ2-1; clone_size: -; cdr3_aa: CATSRGDEQFF; cdr3_nt: TGTGCCACCTCTAGGGGAGATGAGCAGTTCTTC
v_call: TRBV5-6; d_call: -; j_call: TRBJ1-2; clone_size: -; cdr3_aa: CASSLFQWPAGANYGYTF; cdr3_nt: TGTGCCAGCAGCTTGTTTCAGTGGCCGGCCGGAGCTAACTATGGCTACACCTTC
v_call: TRBV20-1; d_call: -; j_call: TRBJ2-3; clone_size: -; cdr3_aa: CSALSDTQYF; cdr3_nt: TGCAGTGCCCTGTCAGATACGCAGTATTTT
v_call: TRBV30; d_call: -; j_call: TRBJ2-1; clone_size: -; cdr3_aa: CAWSPILGAQFF; cdr3_nt: TGTGCCTGGAGCCCTATCCTGGGGGCTCAGTTCTTC
v_call: TRBV5-1; d_call: -; j_call: TRBJ1-3; clone_size: -; cdr3_aa: CASSSQGSGNTIYF; cdr3_nt: TGCGCCAGCAGTTCACAGGGCTCTGGAAACACCATATATTTT
v_call: TRBV2; d_call: -; j_call: TRBJ1-6; clone_size: -; cdr3_aa: CASKETRGYNSPLHF; cdr3_nt: TGTGCCAGCAAGGAGACGAGGGGTTATAATTCACCCCTCCACTTT
v_call: TRBV2; d_call: TRBD1; j_call: TRBJ1-1; clone_size: -; cdr3_aa: CASKGTGVSEAFF; cdr3_nt: TGTGCCAGCAAGGGGACAGGGGTTAGTGAAGCTTTCTTT
v_call: TRBV19; d_call: -; j_call: TRBJ2-3; clone_size: once; cdr3_aa: CASKDGGLTDTQYF; cdr3_nt: TGTGCCAGTAAGGACGGGGGCCTCACAGATACGCAGTATTTT
v_call: TRBV5-1; d_call: TRBD1; j_call: TRBJ2-2; clone_size: few; cdr3_aa: CASSNGQGGTGELFF; cdr3_nt: TGCGCCAGCAGTAACGGACAGGGAGGCACCGGGGAGCTGTTTTTT
v_call: TRBV7-2; d_call: -; j_call: TRBJ1-4; clone_size: -; cdr3_aa: CASSLRYQEEKLFF; cdr3_nt: TGTGCCAGCAGCTTACGATATCAGGAGGAAAAACTGTTTTTT
v_call: TRBV5-4; d_call: -; j_call: TRBJ2-3; clone_size: -; cdr3_aa: CASSGRLGTDTQYF; cdr3_nt: TGTGCCAGCAGCGGGCGCCTGGGGACAGATACGCAGTATTTT
v_call: TRBV4-3; d_call: -; j_call: TRBJ2-3; clone_size: -; cdr3_aa: CASSQDPGDSSDTQYF; cdr3_nt: TGCGCCAGCAGCCAAGATCCAGGGGATAGCTCAGATACGCAGTATTTT
v_call: TRBV4-2; d_call: -; j_call: TRBJ2-5; clone_size: -; cdr3_aa: CASSQDKGGGPQETQYF; cdr3_nt: TGTGCCAGCAGCCAAGATAAGGGGGGAGGCCCACAAGAGACCCAGTACTTC
v_call: TRBV7-9; d_call: -; j_call: TRBJ2-7; clone_size: few; cdr3_aa: CASSSQMSKSSYEQYF; cdr3_nt: TGTGCCAGCAGCTCCCAAATGAGTAAGAGCTCCTACGAGCAGTACTTC
v_call: TRBV2; d_call: TRBD2; j_call: TRBJ2-7; clone_size: -; cdr3_aa: CASNPGGTESYEQYF; cdr3_nt: TGTGCCAGCAACCCGGGGGGGACTGAGTCGTACGAGCAGTACTTC
v_call: TRBV5-6; d_call: -; j_call: TRBJ1-2; clone_size: -; cdr3_aa: CASSLRSSRGYTF; cdr3_nt: TGTGCCAGCAGCTTGAGGTCTAGTCGCGGCTACACCTTC
v_call: TRBV5-5; d_call: -; j_call: TRBJ1-2; clone_size: -; cdr3_aa: CASSLGLGGYTF; cdr3_nt: TGTGCCAGCAGCTTGGGGTTGGGTGGCTACACCTTC
v_call: TRBV6-2/TRBV6-3; d_call: TRBD1; j_call: TRBJ1-5; clone_size: -; cdr3_aa: CASSLVRDRGTTNQPQHF; cdr3_nt: TGTGCCAGCAGCCTGGTCCGGGACAGGGGAACCACCAATCAGCCCCAGCATTTT
v_call: TRBV27; d_call: -; j_call: TRBJ1-1; clone_size: -; cdr3_aa: CASSFAGIAFF; cdr3_nt: TGTGCCAGCAGTTTTGCGGGTATTGCTTTCTTT
v_call: TRBV18; d_call: -; j_call: TRBJ2-7; clone_size: -; cdr3_aa: CASSPSGFSYEQYF; cdr3_nt: TGTGCCAGCTCCCCATCGGGCTTCTCCTACGAGCAGTACTTC
v_call: TRBV7-2; d_call: -; j_call: TRBJ1-5; clone_size: once; cdr3_aa: CASSLFRGVLQPQHF; cdr3_nt: TGTGCCAGCAGCTTATTTAGAGGGGTCCTTCAGCCCCAGCATTTT
v_call: TRBV4-1; d_call: -; j_call: TRBJ1-5; clone_size: -; cdr3_aa: CASSPRSRPGSNQPQHF; cdr3_nt: TGCGCCAGCAGCCCCCGATCTAGGCCGGGGAGCAATCAGCCCCAGCATTTT
v_call: TRBV27; d_call: TRBD1; j_call: TRBJ1-5; clone_size: once; cdr3_aa: CASSSDHPTGGQGNQPQHF; cdr3_nt: TGTGCCAGCAGTTCCGACCATCCGACAGGGGGCCAAGGCAATCAGCCCCAGCATTTT
v_call: TRBV4-3; d_call: -; j_call: TRBJ1-5; clone_size: -; cdr3_aa: CASSLTAGQDQPQHF; cdr3_nt: TGCGCCAGCAGCCTTACCGCAGGGCAGGATCAGCCCCAGCATTTT
v_call: TRBV6-6; d_call: TRBD1; j_call: TRBJ2-5; clone_size: -; cdr3_aa: CASSYDRVRGTQYF; cdr3_nt: TGTGCCAGCAGTTATGACAGGGTGAGAGGGACCCAGTACTTC
v_call: TRBV4-1; d_call: -; j_call: TRBJ2-4; clone_size: -; cdr3_aa: CASSQDYRRRGIQYF; cdr3_nt: TGCGCCAGCAGCCAAGACTATCGGCGCCGGGGCATTCAGTACTTC
v_call: TRBV18; d_call: -; j_call: TRBJ1-1; clone_size: -; cdr3_aa: CASSLYGGRNTEAFF; cdr3_nt: TGTGCCAGCTCACTATATGGGGGGCGGAACACTGAAGCTTTCTTT